This T cell receptor beta chain was profiled in a study of T-cell reconstitution after alpha-beta-depleted transplantation in children. The authors prepared the TCRbeta library with unique molecular identifiers. TCRdb used MiXCR to reprocess the PCR reads, holding one entry per CDR3 protein. The sample holds 450,000 to 600,000 distinct CDR3 sequences, over 9.5% seen once. Findings of the study overall: The origin of high day-60 TCRbeta diversity in some patients lay in surviving recipient T cells and thymic progenitors. About two months after transplant, alpha-beta T cells reportedly came from several hundred expanded graft clones. At the one-year point after transplant, T-cell counts and TCRbeta diversity were found to come mostly from T cells that had been newly produced.

Ten or more counts support this clonotype. Its antigen is as yet unknown. Sequencing used PBMCs, obtained before TCRalphabeta/CD19-depleted stem cell transplant. The clonotype comes from a child aged 2-15 years with inherited bone marrow failure, due to receive a stem cell transplant.

Here the CDR3 DNA reads TGTGCCAGCAGTTTACCCGCTAGCGGGAAGTACGGGACAGATACGCAGTATTTT. This encodes CASSLPASGKYGTDTQYF. This chain joins TRBV27 and TRBJ2-3; TRBD2 aligns across 9 bases. Germline CDR1 MNHEY, CDR2 SMNVEV (reference sequence). J lost 3 bases, V lost 2 bases, and 12 bases had no gene match. This CDR3 has 18 residues.